This TCR beta chain was sequenced during a study of cytomegalovirus exposure and HLA in healthy donors. Study context: The 110 million or so unique TCR beta sequences, from around 200 million T cells, were found by an earlier analysis. Study-level results: Later genetic work tied a missense DCLRE1C variant to beta-chain V and J trimming. A previous analysis found most TCR beta V segments productive roughly 87% or roughly 30% of the time.

With 60 Vbeta and 13 Jbeta primers, the PCR was carried out. Profiling relied on immunoSEQ multiplex PCR, and the TCRdb table lists in-frame clones only, not all of them. The sample lists roughly 58,000 clones; under 90% were seen once. The V gene lost 6 bases and the J gene lost 3 bases, with 19 bases spanning the gap. Per the germline V gene, CDR1 is SGHRS and CDR2 is YFSETQ. This CDR3 has 16 residues. Remarks on this clone: Its specificity is not known.

The rearrangement links TRBV5-1 to TRBJ2-1; a possible D gene is TRBD2 (7 bases). The sample was PBMCs. The receptor was isolated from a woman aged 40 to 55 in good health and CMV-seronegative. This CDR3 is CASTSPAGAGYNEQFF. The DNA of the CDR3 is TGCGCCAGCACCTCCCCTGCGGGGGCGGGCTACAATGAGCAGTTCTTC.